This TCR beta chain was sequenced for a study of blood T cell repertoires in COVID-19. In the study overall: In each case, the material was cDNA or gDNA derived from T cells, B-cell-depleted T cells, or PBMCs.

V lost 3 bases and J 3 bases, leaving 14 bases between the germline ends. The CDR3 loop spans 15 amino acids. The germline V gene has CDR1 SGHKS and CDR2 YYEKEE (reference sequence). Authors' data handling: Amplification from reference gene primers served as the basis for estimated nucleated cell counts. Here immunoSEQ multiplex PCR was the method, and the copy in TCRdb shows in-frame clones only, minus some. V, J and clone size were drawn from that table, and D and trimming were deduced from the DNA. This table has about 240,000 clones, 70% to 90% appearing once. Sequenced material: peripheral blood. This sequence originates from a woman in her forties who had recovered from COVID-19. V gene TRBV5-5 combines with J gene TRBJ2-3, with D tentatively TRBD2 (5 bases). As DNA, the CDR3 is TGTGCCAGCAGCTGGGGTTCGTGGGAGACAGATACGCAGTATTTT. It translates to CASSWGSWETDTQYF.